These 18 T cell receptor beta chains were sequenced from one sample in a study of T cell clonality in common variable immunodeficiency. Overall study findings and caveats: Fewer deletions and N-nucleotide insertions were reportedly seen in common variable immunodeficiency TCR beta sequences.

Their specific antigens are unknown. Using immunoSEQ multiplex PCR, the repertoire was profiled, and TCRdb retains in-frame clones only, with some absent. The sample features around 16,000 clones, with approximately 5% in its top ten. Sequencing was carried out using peripheral blood mononuclear cells. These receptors were obtained from a human donor with common variable immunodeficiency.

As concerns this clone: The observed sequence ends 3 residues before the CDR3 terminus, with the missing tail filled in from the germline J gene. V is TRBV7-3 and J is TRBJ2-1, with D possibly matching TRBD2 (7 bases). This CDR3 has 15 residues. The germline V and J ends were trimmed by 4 bases and 4 bases, with 14 bases remaining between them. From germline, CDR1 is SGHTA and CDR2 FQGTGA. The CDR3 is CASSSGRGAYNEQFF. The sequenced part of the CDR3 DNA is TGTGCCAGCAGCTCCGGACGGGGGGCGTACAATGAG.

As for this clone: The CDR3 end falls 3 residues outside the read, so it is completed with the germline J gene. This chain links TRBV4-1 with TRBJ1-6; maybe TRBD1 (5 bases). Germline lookup yields CDR1 MGHRA and CDR2 YSYEKL. Trimming stripped 0 bases from V and 7 bases from J, with 13 bases between. The length of the CDR3 is 16 residues. The sequenced CDR3 bases are TGCGCCAGCAGCCAAGAAGGGGTGGGATGGAATTCACCC. Its protein is CASSQEGVGWNSP. The whole CDR3 sequence is CASSQEGVGWNSPLHF.

This CDR3 reads CASSPYGQGVEAFF. CDR3 DNA, as far as it was read: TGTGCCAGCTCACCCTATGGACAGGGGGTTGAA. The rearrangement links TRBV18 to TRBJ1-1, with TRBD1 matching 10 bases. The read ends 3 residues shy of where the CDR3 ends; the end is completed using the germline J gene. Losses at the gene ends were 3 bases for V and 7 bases for J; bases not matched to a gene: 5. This CDR3 region has 14 residues. Germline-derived CDR1 and CDR2 are KGHSH and LQKENI.

To note about this clone: The observed sequence ends 3 residues before the CDR3 terminus, with the missing tail filled in from the germline J gene. The rearrangement links TRBV12-3 or TRBV12-4 to TRBJ2-7, with D hard to call. Deletions cut 4 bases from V and 2 bases from J, with 15 bases between. This CDR3 is 15 amino acids long. The CDR3 region is CASSSTSAGTYEQYF. Partial CDR3 DNA: TGTGCCAGCAGTTCCACGTCGGCAGGCACCTACGAG.

Worth noting for this clone: The missing CDR3 end, 3 residues past where the read stops, is filled in from the germline J gene. The J gene is TRBJ2-3, the V gene TRBV23-1; perhaps TRBD2 as D (7 bases). TRBV23-1 counts as an open reading frame of uncertain function. The CDR3 runs 18 residues. Trimming took 3 bases from V and 0 from J, leaving 19 bases between them. The sequenced CDR3 bases are TGCGCCAGCAGTCACAGCAAGGGGGGGGCACCTAGCACAGATACG. This gives the protein CASSHSKGGAPSTDT. The full CDR3 protein reads CASSHSKGGAPSTDTQYF.

About this clone itself: The DNA ends 3 residues before the CDR3 does, and the rest of the CDR3 is filled in from the germline J gene. The chain is built from TRBV29-1 and TRBJ1-1; D is ambiguous. Germline loops: CDR1 SQVTM, CDR2 ANQGSEA. The CDR3 contains 12 residues. The V and J ends lost 4 bases and 7 bases respectively, with 13 bases between them. The CDR3 sequence is CSVGTAGSEAFF. The part of the CDR3 DNA that was read is TGCAGCGTTGGGACCGCGGGGAGTGAA. Filled out from reference TRBV29-1 and TRBJ1-1, the complete variable domain reads SAVISQKPSRDICQRGTSLTIQCQVDSQVTMMFWYRQQPGQSLTLIATANQGSEATYESGFVIDKFPISRPNLTFSTLTVSNMSPEDSSIYLCSVGTAGSEAFFGQGTRLTVV.

About this clone: Read sequence stops 3 residues before the CDR3 end, and the germline J gene provides the missing end. J is TRBJ2-1 and V is TRBV5-6; maybe TRBD2 (7 bases). CDR3 length equals 13 residues. Looked up from germline, CDR1 is SGHDT and CDR2 is YYEEEE. V was pared by 3 bases and J by 7 bases, with 11 bases between. The CDR3 DNA, read in part, is TGTGCCAGCAGCTGGGGGGGGCCAAATGAG. The encoded protein is CASSWGGPNE. The entire CDR3 protein is CASSWGGPNEQFF.

Note on this clone: The CDR3 end is not reached by the read, which stops 3 residues before it; the germline J gene fills it in. V gene TRBV20-1 combines with J gene TRBJ2-2; D is possibly TRBD2 (5 bases). V gave up 3 bases and J gave up 7 bases, with 12 bases separating them. The CDR3 contains 13 residues. The germline CDR1 and CDR2 sequences are DFQATT and SNEGSKA (reference sequence). The covered CDR3 bases are TGCAGTGCTAGTAGGCTAGCAAGCGGGGAG. Translation gives CSASRLASGE. The entire CDR3 protein is CSASRLASGELFF.

Note on this clone: The read halts 3 residues ahead of the CDR3 end, with the missing end drawn from the germline J gene. The genes are TRBV5-1 and TRBJ2-3, with unresolved D. Trimming took 1 base from V and 1 from J, leaving 4 bases between them. This CDR3 is built from 13 residues. Germline CDR1 is SGHRS and CDR2 is YFSETQ. CDR3 bases read: TGCGCCAGCAGCTTGACTGGCACAGATACG. It yields the protein CASSLTGTDT. The whole CDR3 is CASSLTGTDTQYF.

This CDR3 reads CASSPGTPLNYGYTF. CDR3 DNA (partial): TGCGCCAGCAGCCCCGGGACACCACTTAACTATGGC. This chain joins TRBV5-1 and TRBJ1-2, with D maybe TRBD1 (6 bases). The sequence runs out 3 residues before the end of the CDR3; the remainder is reconstructed from the germline J gene. The germline V gene encodes CDR1 SGHRS and CDR2 YFSETQ. The CDR3 totals 15 residues. The V end lost 4 bases, the J end lost 1 base, and 14 bases lay between the germline ends.

Regarding this clone: The sequence runs out 3 residues before the end of the CDR3; the remainder is reconstructed from the germline J gene. The V call is TRBV19, the J call TRBJ2-7; D is possibly TRBD2 (6 bases). Germline V gene lookup returns CDR1 LNHDA and CDR2 SQIVND (reference sequence). V lost 4 bases to trimming and J lost 2 bases, with 18 bases between them. The CDR3 spans 16 residues. Partial CDR3 DNA: TGTGCCAGTAGTAAGACGGCCCGGGGGAAACCCTACGAG. As protein: CASSKTARGKPYE. The whole CDR3 protein is CASSKTARGKPYEQYF.

This clone is medium-sized (0.01 to 0.1%) by frequency. Sequencing ends 3 residues short of the CDR3 end; the germline J gene provides the rest. The V gene is TRBV13, the J gene TRBJ2-1, with 12 bases that match TRBD2. Looked up from germline, CDR1 is PRHDT and CDR2 is FYEKMQ (reference sequence). This CDR3 has 15 amino acids. Losses at the gene ends were 2 bases for V and 5 bases for J; bases not matched to a gene: 1. CDR3 residues: CASSLRTSGDNEQFF. The covered CDR3 bases are TGTGCCAGCAGCTTAAGGACTAGCGGGGACAATGAG.

On this clone itself: Read data end 3 residues before the CDR3 end; the end is taken from the germline J gene. The chain is built from TRBV27 and TRBJ1-2; 10 nucleotides agree with TRBD1. CDR1 and CDR2 (germline): MNHEY, SMNVEV (reference sequence). This CDR3 has 15 amino acids. The DNA read from the CDR3 is TGTGCCAGCAGTCCCTACGACGACAGGGGGCACGGC. Residues: CASSPYDDRGHG. The CDR3, in full, reads CASSPYDDRGHGYTF.

As to this clone: Read sequence stops 3 residues before the CDR3 end, and the germline J gene provides the missing end. V gene TRBV7-6 combines with J gene TRBJ2-6, with a possible D match to TRBD2 (5 bases). The germline V and J ends were trimmed by 4 bases and 10 bases, with 20 bases remaining between them. Germline assignment: CDR1 SGHVS and CDR2 FNYEAQ. CDR3 length: 16 residues. The DNA read from the CDR3 is TGTGCCAGCAGCTCTCCCGCGGGCGCTCGGGGAAACGTC. Its protein is CASSSPAGARGNV. The CDR3, in full, reads CASSSPAGARGNVLTF.

Remarks on this clone: Read sequence stops 3 residues before the CDR3 end, and the germline J gene provides the missing end. The chain carries TRBV18 and TRBJ2-1, with TRBD1 identical over 8 bases. V lost 8 bases, J lost 3 bases, and 9 bases stayed unmatched. This CDR3 has 15 residues. The germline gives CDR1 KGHSH, CDR2 LQKENI. CDR3 DNA (partial): TGTGCCAGCCACGGACAGGGAAGTGTCTACAATGAG. This gives the protein CASHGQGSVYNE. The whole CDR3 is CASHGQGSVYNEQFF.

For this clone: The read ends 3 residues early relative to the CDR3; the germline J gene fills the gap. The chain combines TRBV7-3 with TRBJ1-1, with 7 bases matching TRBD1. This CDR3 region has 13 residues. V lost 5 bases and J lost 7; bases outside the gene matches: 7. CDR1 is SGHTA and CDR2 is FQGTGA in the germline V gene. Incomplete CDR3 DNA: TGTGCCAGCAGCCCGTCAGGGGGGCGTGAA. Its protein product is CASSPSGGRE. The whole CDR3 reads CASSPSGGREAFF.

With regard to this clone: From the germline J gene comes the end of the CDR3, since the read stops 3 residues before it. The V gene is TRBV20-1, the J gene TRBJ2-1; TRBD2 matches 8 bases. The CDR3 is 12 amino acids. The V gene end was trimmed by 5 bases and the J gene end by 8 bases; junction bases not matched to a gene: 5. Germline CDR1 DFQATT, CDR2 SNEGSKA (reference sequence). The CDR3 protein is CSAGGRSDEQFF. The sequenced part of the CDR3 DNA is TGCAGTGCTGGCGGGAGGAGCGATGAG.

This clone is labeled medium-sized based on frequency. Read coverage stops 3 residues before the CDR3 terminus; the germline J gene supplies the remainder. The chain has TRBV20-1 and TRBJ2-3; TRBD2 is a possible D gene (7 bases). Trimming stripped 5 bases from V and 3 bases from J, with 18 bases between. CDR1 DFQATT and CDR2 SNEGSKA come from the germline V gene (reference sequence). This CDR3 is 15 amino acids long. Incomplete CDR3 DNA: TGCAGTGCTCCCGGGGGGCAGGTTGGTACAGATACG. Encoded protein: CSAPGGQVGTDT. The full CDR3 reads CSAPGGQVGTDTQYF.